Included here is one T cell receptor (beta chain) sequence, with context. The antigen is undetermined. The data originate from a study of blood T cells in healthy people across ages. A second 7 to 11 cycle PCR used barcoded and J-beta primers. TCRdb re-derived calls from the 5' RACE reads in MiXCR, one entry per CDR3 protein. The table has 1.2 million to 1.5 million distinct CDR3 sequences, 42% seen once. CDR1 is MGHRA and CDR2 is YSYEKL in the germline V gene. The CDR3 has 17 amino acids. V was shortened by 5 bases and J by 3 bases, with 20 bases between the two germline ends. Study results and limitations: Donor CMV status was unknown, possibly confounding expanded clonotype changes. Getting older went along with TCR beta diversity per million T cells dropping roughly linearly. PBMCs went unsorted, and a conclusive naive versus antigen-experienced comparison was therefore prevented. The long-lived group displayed more naive CD4+ cells, plus higher diversity, than the aged donors did.

The sequence derives from a woman aged 18-29 years in good health. What was sequenced was blood. The gene calls are TRBV4-1 and TRBJ2-1, with D perhaps assigned TRBD1 or TRBD2 (6 bases each). The CDR3 sequence is CASSEGGYGERYNEQFF. The DNA for the CDR3 is TGCGCCAGCAGCGAAGGGGGGTACGGGGAACGCTACAATGAGCAGTTCTTC.